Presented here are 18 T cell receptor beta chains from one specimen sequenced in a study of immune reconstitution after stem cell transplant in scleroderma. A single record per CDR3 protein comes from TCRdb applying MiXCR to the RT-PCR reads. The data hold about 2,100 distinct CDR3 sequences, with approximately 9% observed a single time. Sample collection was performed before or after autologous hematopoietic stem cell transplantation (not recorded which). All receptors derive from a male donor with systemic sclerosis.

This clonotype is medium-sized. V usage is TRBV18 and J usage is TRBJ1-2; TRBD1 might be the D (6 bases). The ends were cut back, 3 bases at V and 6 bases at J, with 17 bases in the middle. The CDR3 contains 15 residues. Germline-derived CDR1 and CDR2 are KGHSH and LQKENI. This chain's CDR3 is CASSPASGQGHGYTF. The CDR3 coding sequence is TGTGCCAGCTCACCCGCTTCGGGGCAGGGGCATGGCTACACCTTC.

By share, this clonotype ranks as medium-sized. This CDR3 reads CSARDSQLAGPNNEQFF. The DNA for the CDR3 is TGCAGTGCTAGAGATTCCCAGCTAGCGGGACCGAACAATGAGCAGTTCTTC. V and J are TRBV20-1 and TRBJ2-1; 9 bases fit TRBD2. Germline loops: CDR1 DFQATT, CDR2 SNEGSKA (reference sequence). The length of the CDR3 is 17 residues. V lost 0 bases and J lost 5; bases outside the gene matches: 11.

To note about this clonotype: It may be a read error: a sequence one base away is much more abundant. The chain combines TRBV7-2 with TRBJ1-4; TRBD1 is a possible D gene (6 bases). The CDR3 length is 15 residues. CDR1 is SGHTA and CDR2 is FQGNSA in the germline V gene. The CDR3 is CASSAGGTRNEKLSF. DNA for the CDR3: TGTGCCAGCAGCGCCGGCGGGACACGGAATGAAAAACTGTCTTTT.

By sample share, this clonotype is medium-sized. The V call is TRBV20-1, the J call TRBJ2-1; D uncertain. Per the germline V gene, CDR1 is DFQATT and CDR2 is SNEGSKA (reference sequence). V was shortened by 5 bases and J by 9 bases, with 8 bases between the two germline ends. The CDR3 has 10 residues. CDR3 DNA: TGCAGTGCTCGACTCTTTGAGCAGTTCTTC. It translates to CSARLFEQFF.

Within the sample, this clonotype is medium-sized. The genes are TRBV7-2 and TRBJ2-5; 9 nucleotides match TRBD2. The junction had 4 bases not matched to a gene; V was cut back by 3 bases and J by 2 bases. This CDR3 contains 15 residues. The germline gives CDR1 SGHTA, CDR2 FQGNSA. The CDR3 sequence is CASSFRAGGQETQYF. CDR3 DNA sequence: TGTGCCAGCAGCTTTAGGGCGGGGGGGCAAGAGACCCAGTACTTC.

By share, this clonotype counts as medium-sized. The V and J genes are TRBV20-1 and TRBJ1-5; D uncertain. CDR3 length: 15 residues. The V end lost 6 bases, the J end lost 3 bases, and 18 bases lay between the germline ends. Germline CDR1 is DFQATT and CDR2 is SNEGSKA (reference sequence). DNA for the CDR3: TGCAGTGCACAGACCGGCCCAGAGTACAATCAGCCCCAGCATTTT. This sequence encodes CSAQTGPEYNQPQHF.

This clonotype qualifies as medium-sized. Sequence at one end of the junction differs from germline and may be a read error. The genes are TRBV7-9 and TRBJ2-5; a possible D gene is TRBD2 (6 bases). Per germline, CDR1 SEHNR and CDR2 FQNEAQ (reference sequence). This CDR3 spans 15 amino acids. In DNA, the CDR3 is TGTGCCAGCAGCGCGCTGTGGGGGGTTGAAGAGATCCAGTACTTC. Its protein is CASSALWGVEEIQYF.

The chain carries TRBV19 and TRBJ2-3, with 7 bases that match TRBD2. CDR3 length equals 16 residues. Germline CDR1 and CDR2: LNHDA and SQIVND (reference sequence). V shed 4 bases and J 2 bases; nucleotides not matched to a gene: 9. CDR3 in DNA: TGTGCCAGTAGTAGCCCTTCAGCGGGATCCACAGATACGCAGTATTTT. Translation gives CASSSPSAGSTDTQYF. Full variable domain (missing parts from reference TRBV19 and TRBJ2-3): DGGITQSPKYLFRKEGQNVTLSCEQNLNHDAMYWYRQDPGQGLRLIYYSQIVNDFQKGDIAEGYSVSREKKESFPLTVTSAQKNPTAFYLCASSSPSAGSTDTQYFGPGTRLTVL.

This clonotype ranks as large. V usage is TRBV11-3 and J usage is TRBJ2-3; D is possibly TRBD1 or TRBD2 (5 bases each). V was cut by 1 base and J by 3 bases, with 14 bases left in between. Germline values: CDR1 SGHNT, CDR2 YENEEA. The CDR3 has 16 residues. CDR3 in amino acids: CASSLGGGRETDTQYF. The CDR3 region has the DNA TGTGCCAGCAGCTTAGGGGGCGGGCGAGAAACAGATACGCAGTATTTT.

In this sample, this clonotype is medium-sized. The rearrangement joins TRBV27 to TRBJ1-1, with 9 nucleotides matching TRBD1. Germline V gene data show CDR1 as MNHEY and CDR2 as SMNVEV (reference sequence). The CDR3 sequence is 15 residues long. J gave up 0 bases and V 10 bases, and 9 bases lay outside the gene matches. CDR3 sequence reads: CATKSTGGLNTEAFF. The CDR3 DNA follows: TGTGCCACCAAGTCCACAGGGGGCTTGAACACTGAAGCTTTCTTT.

The chain's CDR3 is CASSPGLVFGTDTQYF. CDR3 sequence (DNA): TGCGCCAGCAGCCCGGGACTAGTTTTCGGCACAGATACGCAGTATTTT. The chain combines TRBV5-1 with TRBJ2-3, with TRBD2 identical over 8 bases. J lost 1 base, V lost 4 bases, and 8 bases had no gene match. This CDR3 is built from 16 residues. Per the germline V gene, CDR1 is SGHRS and CDR2 is YFSETQ.

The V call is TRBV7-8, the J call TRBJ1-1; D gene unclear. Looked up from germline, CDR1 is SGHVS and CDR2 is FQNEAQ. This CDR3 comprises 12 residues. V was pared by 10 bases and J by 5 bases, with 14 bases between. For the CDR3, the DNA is TGTGCCACCGGACTTGGCCGAACTGAAGCTTTCTTT. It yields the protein CATGLGRTEAFF.

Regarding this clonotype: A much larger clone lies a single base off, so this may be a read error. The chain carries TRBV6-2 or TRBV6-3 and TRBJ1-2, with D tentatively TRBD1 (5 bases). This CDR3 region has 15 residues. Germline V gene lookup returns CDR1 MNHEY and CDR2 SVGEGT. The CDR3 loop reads CAGSLRLDRANGYTF. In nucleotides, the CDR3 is TGTGCCGGCAGTTTGCGCCTTGACAGAGCGAATGGCTACACCTTC.

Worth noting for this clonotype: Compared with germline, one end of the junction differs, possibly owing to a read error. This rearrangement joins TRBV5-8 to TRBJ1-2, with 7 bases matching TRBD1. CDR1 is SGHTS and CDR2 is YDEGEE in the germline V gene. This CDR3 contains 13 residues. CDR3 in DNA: TGTACCAGCAGCGGGGGACAGATCTATGGCTACACCTTC. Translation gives CTSSGGQIYGYTF.

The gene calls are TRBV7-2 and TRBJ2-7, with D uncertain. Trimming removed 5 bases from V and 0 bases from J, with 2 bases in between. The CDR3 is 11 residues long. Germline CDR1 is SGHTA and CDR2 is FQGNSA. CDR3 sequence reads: CASSNSYEQYF. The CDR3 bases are TGTGCCAGCAGCAACTCCTACGAGCAGTACTTC.

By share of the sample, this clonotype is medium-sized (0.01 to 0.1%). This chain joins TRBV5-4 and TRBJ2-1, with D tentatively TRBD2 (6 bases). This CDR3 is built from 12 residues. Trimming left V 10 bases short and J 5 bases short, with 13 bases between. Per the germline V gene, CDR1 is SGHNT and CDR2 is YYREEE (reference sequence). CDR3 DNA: TGTGCCGAGGGACTGGTGAACAATGAGCAGTTCTTC. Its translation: CAEGLVNNEQFF.

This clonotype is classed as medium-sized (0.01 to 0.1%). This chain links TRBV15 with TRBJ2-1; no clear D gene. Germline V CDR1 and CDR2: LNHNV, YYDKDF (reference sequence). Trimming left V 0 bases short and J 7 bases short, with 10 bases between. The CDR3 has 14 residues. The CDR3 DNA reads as TGTGCCACCAGCAGAGATCTTCAGGCAAATGAGCAGTTCTTC. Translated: CATSRDLQANEQFF.

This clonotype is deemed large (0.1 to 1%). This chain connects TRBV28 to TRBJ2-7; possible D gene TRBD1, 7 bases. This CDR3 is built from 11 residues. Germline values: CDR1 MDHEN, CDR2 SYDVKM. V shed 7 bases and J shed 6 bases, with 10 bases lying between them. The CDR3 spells CASNQGGEQYF. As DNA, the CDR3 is TGTGCCAGCAACCAGGGGGGCGAGCAGTACTTC.